The next 5 T cell receptor beta chains were all read from a single sample in a study of T cell responses to AZD1222 COVID-19 vaccine. The method was immunoSEQ multiplex PCR; TCRdb's version includes in-frame clones alone and lacks a portion of them. The table includes 89,000 or so clones, just over 85% detected once. The specimen comprised peripheral blood, sampled on day 0 of AZD1222 vaccination. These receptors all stem from an adult in good health.

The CDR3 nucleotides read TGTGCCAGCAGCATAAGCTACAGCGGAGGCTACACCTTC. Encoded protein: CASSISYSGGYTF. The rearrangement joins TRBV2 to TRBJ1-2; D uncertain. The V gene lost 6 bases and the J gene lost 8 bases, with 16 bases spanning the gap. Germline V CDR1 and CDR2: SNHLY, FYNNEI. This CDR3 has 13 residues.

The rearrangement links TRBV7-3 to TRBJ2-1; D is uncertain. CDR1 SGHTA and CDR2 FQGTGA come from the germline V gene. The CDR3 covers 12 residues. With 2 bases removed from V and 7 bases from J, the gap between germline ends came to 6 bases. The CDR3 coding sequence is TGTGCCAGCAGCTTATACCATAATGAGCAGTTCTTC. This codes for CASSLYHNEQFF.

The V and J genes are TRBV5-1 and TRBJ1-5, with TRBD1 matching 8 bases. The CDR3 has 19 residues. Germline assignment: CDR1 SGHRS and CDR2 YFSETQ. The V and J ends lost 0 bases and 6 bases, in that order; junction bases with no gene match: 17. The CDR3 region has the DNA TGCGCCAGCAGCTTGGATAAGACAGGGGTACGTTGGGGAGGTCAGCCCCAGCATTTT. It encodes CASSLDKTGVRWGGQPQHF.

The chain carries TRBV24-1 and TRBJ2-5, with a tentative D call TRBD2 (5 bases). This CDR3 is built from 14 residues. Trimming removed 3 bases at V and 2 bases at J, with 9 bases between. The germline V gene encodes CDR1 KGHDR and CDR2 SFDVKD. CDR3 sequence: CATSDTGYQETQYF. The CDR3 DNA reads as TGTGCCACCAGTGATACGGGGTATCAAGAGACCCAGTACTTC.

The rearrangement joins TRBV6-5 to TRBJ2-6; D remains ambiguous. The V end was cut by 7 bases, the J end by 1 base, with 11 bases between. The CDR3 runs to 15 residues. Germline V CDR1 and CDR2: MNHEY, SVGAGI. CDR3 coding DNA: TGTGCCAGCATGTTGGACCTGTCTGGGGCCAACGTCCTGACTTTC. Translation gives CASMLDLSGANVLTF.